Below, 6 T cell receptor beta chains from the same sample are listed, as sequenced in a study of blood T cells in healthy people across ages. Using a J-beta primer mix together with a sample-barcoded 5' primer, a second PCR was run for about 7 to 12 cycles. One entry per CDR3 protein results from TCRdb running MiXCR on the 5' RACE reads. This sample carries about 930,000 distinct CDR3 sequences, approximately 32% of them seen once, and the ten largest clones take about a tenth. This sample also appeared in a second study, on T cells of mothers and their children.

What was sequenced was blood. The receptor set was obtained from a woman in her thirties or forties in good health.

For this clonotype: A much larger clone is a single base away; this may be a read error. The CDR3 reads CASSCPGTGSEQYF. The CDR3 nucleotides read TGTGCCAGCAGTTGTCCCGGGACAGGGAGCGAGCAGTACTTC. The rearrangement uses TRBV28 and TRBJ2-5; 9 nucleotides line up with TRBD1. The J call may not be correct, given that the DNA end is closer to TRBJ2-7. The CDR3 totals 14 residues. CDR1 is MDHEN and CDR2 is SYDVKM in the germline V gene.

Turning to this clonotype: It may be a read error: a sequence one base away is much more abundant. The chain has TRBV28 and TRBJ2-5; 10 bases agree with TRBD1. CDR3 length equals 13 residues. Per germline, CDR1 MDHEN and CDR2 SYDVKM. Trimming at V came to 3 bases and at J to 11 bases, leaving 6 bases not matched to a gene. The CDR3 loop reads CASSFTPDRGQYF. CDR3 bases: TGTGCCAGCAGTTTTACCCCGGACAGGGGGCAGTACTTC.

The sample holds a few counts of this clonotype. The CDR3 here is CASSPGGIGYEQYF. CDR3 sequence (DNA): TGTGCCAGCAGCCCCGGGGGGATTGGGTACGAGCAGTACTTC. This sequence joins TRBV12-3 or TRBV12-4 and TRBJ2-7; 7 bases are a match to TRBD2. This CDR3 has 14 residues. V trimming: 6 bases; J trimming: 4 bases; junction bases outside the gene matches: 9.

This clonotype was detected only a few times. The V call is TRBV6-1, the J call TRBJ2-3, with TRBD1 as a possible D gene (6 bases). The germline V gene has CDR1 MNHNS and CDR2 SASEGT. CDR3 length: 14 residues. The germline V and J ends were trimmed by 3 bases and 3 bases, with 10 bases remaining between them. CDR3 in amino acids: CASSDTGQTDTQYF. The CDR3, as DNA: TGTGCCAGCAGTGATACCGGACAGACAGATACGCAGTATTTT.

Only a few counts were recorded for this clonotype. The V call is TRBV20-1, the J call TRBJ2-5, with 10 bases lining up with TRBD2. In germline, CDR1 is DFQATT, CDR2 SNEGSKA (reference sequence). The CDR3 length is 14 residues. The V gene end was trimmed by 3 bases and the J gene end by 4 bases; junction bases not matched to a gene: 5. CDR3 residues: CSASQRGGAETQYF. CDR3 DNA sequence: TGCAGTGCTAGTCAGCGGGGGGGAGCAGAGACCCAGTACTTC.

This clonotype has ten or more counts. The J gene is TRBJ1-2, the V gene TRBV5-1; a possible D gene is TRBD1 (6 bases). With 7 bases removed from V and 6 bases from J, the gap between germline ends came to 22 bases. The CDR3 is 15 residues long. The germline V gene encodes CDR1 SGHRS and CDR2 YFSETQ. In DNA form, the CDR3 reads TGCGCCAGCCAGGAACAGGGTGGAGTACTACATGGCTACACCTTC. As protein: CASQEQGGVLHGYTF.